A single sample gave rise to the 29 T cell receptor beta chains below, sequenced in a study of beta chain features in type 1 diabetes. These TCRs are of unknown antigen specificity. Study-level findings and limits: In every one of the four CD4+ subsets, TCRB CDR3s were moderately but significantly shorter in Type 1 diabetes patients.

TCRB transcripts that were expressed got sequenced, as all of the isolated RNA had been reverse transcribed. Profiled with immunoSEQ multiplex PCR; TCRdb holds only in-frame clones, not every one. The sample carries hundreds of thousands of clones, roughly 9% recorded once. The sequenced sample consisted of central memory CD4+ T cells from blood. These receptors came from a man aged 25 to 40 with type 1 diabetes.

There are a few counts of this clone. CDR3: CASSGRTVGNYGYTF. The CDR3 nucleotides are TGTGCCAGCAGCGGGCGGACAGTAGGAAACTATGGCTACACCTTC. The V call is TRBV7-2, the J call TRBJ1-2, with a tentative D call TRBD1 (6 bases). V was cut by 5 bases and J by 2 bases, with 15 bases left in between. Germline assignment: CDR1 SGHTA and CDR2 FQGNSA. The CDR3 covers 15 residues. Together with reference TRBV7-2 and TRBJ1-2, the CDR3 gives the full variable domain: GAGVSQSPSNKVTEKGKDVELRCDPISGHTALYWYRQSLGQGLEFLIYFQGNSAPDKSGLPSDRFSAERTGGSVSTLTIQRTQQEDSAVYLCASSGRTVGNYGYTFGSGTRLTVV.

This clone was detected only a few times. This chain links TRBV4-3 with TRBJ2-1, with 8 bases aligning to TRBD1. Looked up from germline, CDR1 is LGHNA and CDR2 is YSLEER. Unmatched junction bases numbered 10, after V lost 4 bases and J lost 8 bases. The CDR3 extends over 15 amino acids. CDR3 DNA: TGCGCCAGCAGCCCAATACAAGACAGGGGCGATGAGCAGTTCTTC. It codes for CASSPIQDRGDEQFF.

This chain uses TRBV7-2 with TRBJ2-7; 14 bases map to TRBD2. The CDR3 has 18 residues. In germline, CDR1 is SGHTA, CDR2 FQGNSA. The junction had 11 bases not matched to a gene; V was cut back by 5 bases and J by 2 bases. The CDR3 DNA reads TGTGCCAGCAGCGAAACCGGGACTAGCGGGGGCGCGGCCTACGAGCAGTACTTC. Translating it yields CASSETGTSGGAAYEQYF. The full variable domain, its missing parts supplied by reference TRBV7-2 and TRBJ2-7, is GAGVSQSPSNKVTEKGKDVELRCDPISGHTALYWYRQSLGQGLEFLIYFQGNSAPDKSGLPSDRFSAERTGGSVSTLTIQRTQQEDSAVYLCASSETGTSGGAAYEQYFGPGTRLTVT.

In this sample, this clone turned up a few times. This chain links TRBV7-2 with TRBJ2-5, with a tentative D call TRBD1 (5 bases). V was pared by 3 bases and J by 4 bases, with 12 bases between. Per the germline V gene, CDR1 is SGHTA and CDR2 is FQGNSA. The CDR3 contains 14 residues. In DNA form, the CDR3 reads TGTGCCAGCAGCTTCGCCGGACACTCAGAGACCCAGTACTTC. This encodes CASSFAGHSETQYF.

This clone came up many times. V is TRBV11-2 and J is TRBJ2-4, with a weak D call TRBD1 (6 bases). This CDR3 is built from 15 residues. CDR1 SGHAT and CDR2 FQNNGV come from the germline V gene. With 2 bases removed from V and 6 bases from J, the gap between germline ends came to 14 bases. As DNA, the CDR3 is TGTGCCAGCAGCTTAAGTGGGGGCATCGGAAACATTCAGTACTTC. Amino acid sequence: CASSLSGGIGNIQYF.

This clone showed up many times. CDR3 sequence: CASSFGEKLFF. The CDR3 bases are TGTGCCAGCAGTTTCGGCGAAAAACTGTTTTTT. V gene TRBV28 combines with J gene TRBJ1-4, with D unclear. V lost 3 bases, J lost 8 bases, and 4 bases lay in between. Germline V CDR1 and CDR2: MDHEN, SYDVKM. CDR3 length: 11 residues.

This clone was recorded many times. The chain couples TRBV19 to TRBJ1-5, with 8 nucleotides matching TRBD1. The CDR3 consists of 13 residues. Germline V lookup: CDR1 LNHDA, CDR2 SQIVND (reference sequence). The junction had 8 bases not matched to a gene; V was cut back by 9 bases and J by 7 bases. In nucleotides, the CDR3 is TGTGCCAGCGTCGGACAGGGACGGCAGCCCCAGCATTTT. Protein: CASVGQGRQPQHF.

CDR3 nucleotide sequence: TGTGCCTGGAGTAGGGAGTCCAATTCACCCCTCCACTTT. Encoded protein: CAWSRESNSPLHF. V usage is TRBV30 and J usage is TRBJ1-6, with no clear D. Trimming stripped 2 bases from V and 7 bases from J, with 9 bases between. CDR1 and CDR2 (germline): GTSNPN, SVGIG (reference sequence). The CDR3 runs 13 residues.

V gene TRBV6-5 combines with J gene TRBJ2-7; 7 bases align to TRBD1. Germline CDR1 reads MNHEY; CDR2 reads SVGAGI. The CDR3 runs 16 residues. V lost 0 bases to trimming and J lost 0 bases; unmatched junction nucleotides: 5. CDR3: CASSYSFGDSSYEQYF. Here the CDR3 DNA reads TGTGCCAGCAGTTACTCGTTCGGGGACAGCTCCTACGAGCAGTACTTC.

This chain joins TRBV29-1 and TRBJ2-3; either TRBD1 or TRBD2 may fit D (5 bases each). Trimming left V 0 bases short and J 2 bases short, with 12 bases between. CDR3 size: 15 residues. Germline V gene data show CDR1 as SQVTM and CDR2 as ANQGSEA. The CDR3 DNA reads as TGCAGCGTTGAAGATCAAGGGGAGCCCACAGATACGCAGTATTTT. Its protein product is CSVEDQGEPTDTQYF.

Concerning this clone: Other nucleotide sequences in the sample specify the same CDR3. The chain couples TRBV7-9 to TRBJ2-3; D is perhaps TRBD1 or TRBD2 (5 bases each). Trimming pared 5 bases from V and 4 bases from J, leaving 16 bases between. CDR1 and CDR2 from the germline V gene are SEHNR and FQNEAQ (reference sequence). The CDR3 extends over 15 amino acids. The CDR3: CASSPRDRGSDTQYF. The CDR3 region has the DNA TGTGCCAGCAGCCCAAGGGACCGCGGGTCAGATACGCAGTATTTT. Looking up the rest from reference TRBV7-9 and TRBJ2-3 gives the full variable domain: DTGVSQNPRHKITKRGQNVTFRCDPISEHNRLYWYRQTLGQGPEFLTYFQNEAQLEKSRLLSDRFSAERPKGSFSTLEIQRTEQGDSAMYLCASSPRDRGSDTQYFGPGTRLTVL.

The CDR3 loop reads CASTPAVAGGPEQFF. CDR3 in DNA: TGTGCCAGCACCCCGGCCGTAGCGGGGGGGCCTGAGCAGTTCTTC. The rearrangement uses TRBV28 and TRBJ2-1; 11 nucleotides agree with TRBD2. V gave up 7 bases and J gave up 9 bases; unmatched junction bases: 11. CDR1 and CDR2 (germline): MDHEN, SYDVKM. The CDR3 consists of 15 residues.

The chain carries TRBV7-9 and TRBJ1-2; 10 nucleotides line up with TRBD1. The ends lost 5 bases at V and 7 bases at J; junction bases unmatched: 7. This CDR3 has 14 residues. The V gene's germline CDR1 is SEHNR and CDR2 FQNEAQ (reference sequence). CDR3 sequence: CASSEGTGVGGYTF. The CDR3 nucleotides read TGTGCCAGCAGCGAAGGGACAGGGGTGGGTGGCTACACCTTC.

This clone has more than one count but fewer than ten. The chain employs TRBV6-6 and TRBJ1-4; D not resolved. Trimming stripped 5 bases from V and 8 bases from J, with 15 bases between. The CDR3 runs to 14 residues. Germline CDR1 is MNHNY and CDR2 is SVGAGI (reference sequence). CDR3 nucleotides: TGTGCCAGCAGTCCACGGTCAGATAAGGAAAAACTGTTTTTT. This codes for CASSPRSDKEKLFF.

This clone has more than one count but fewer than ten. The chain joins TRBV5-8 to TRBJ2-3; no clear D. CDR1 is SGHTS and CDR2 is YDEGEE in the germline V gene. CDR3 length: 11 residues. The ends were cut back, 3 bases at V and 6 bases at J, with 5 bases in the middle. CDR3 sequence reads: CASSSLDTQYF. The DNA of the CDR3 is TGTGCCAGCAGCTCGTTGGATACGCAGTATTTT.

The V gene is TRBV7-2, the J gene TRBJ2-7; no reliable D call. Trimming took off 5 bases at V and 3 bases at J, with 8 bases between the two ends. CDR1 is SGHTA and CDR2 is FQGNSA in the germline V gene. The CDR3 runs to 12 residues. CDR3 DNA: TGTGCCAGCAGCCTTTACAACTACGAGCAGTACTTC. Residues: CASSLYNYEQYF.

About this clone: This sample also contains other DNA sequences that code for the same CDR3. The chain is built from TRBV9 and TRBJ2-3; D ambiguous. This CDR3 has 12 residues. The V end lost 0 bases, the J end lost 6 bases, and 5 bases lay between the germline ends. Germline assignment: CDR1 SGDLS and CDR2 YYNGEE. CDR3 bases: TGTGCCAGCAGCGTAGTGGCTGATACGCAGTATTTT. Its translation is CASSVVADTQYF.

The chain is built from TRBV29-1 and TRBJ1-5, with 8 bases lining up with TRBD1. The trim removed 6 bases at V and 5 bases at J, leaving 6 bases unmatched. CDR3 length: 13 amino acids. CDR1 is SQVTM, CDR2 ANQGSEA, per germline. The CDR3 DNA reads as TGCAGCGTAGGAGGGACAGGCGATCAGCCCCAGCATTTT. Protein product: CSVGGTGDQPQHF.

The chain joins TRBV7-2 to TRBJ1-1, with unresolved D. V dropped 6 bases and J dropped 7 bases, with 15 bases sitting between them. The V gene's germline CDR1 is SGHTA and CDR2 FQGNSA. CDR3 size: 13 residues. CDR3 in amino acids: CASSSRSNGEAFF. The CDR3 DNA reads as TGTGCCAGCAGTTCGAGATCTAATGGTGAAGCTTTCTTT.

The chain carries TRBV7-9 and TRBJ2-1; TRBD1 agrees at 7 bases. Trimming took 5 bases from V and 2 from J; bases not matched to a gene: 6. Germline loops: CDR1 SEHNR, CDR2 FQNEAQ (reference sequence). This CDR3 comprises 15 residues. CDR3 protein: CASSLGTVAYNEQFF. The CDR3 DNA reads TGTGCCAGCAGCCTAGGGACAGTAGCCTACAATGAGCAGTTCTTC.

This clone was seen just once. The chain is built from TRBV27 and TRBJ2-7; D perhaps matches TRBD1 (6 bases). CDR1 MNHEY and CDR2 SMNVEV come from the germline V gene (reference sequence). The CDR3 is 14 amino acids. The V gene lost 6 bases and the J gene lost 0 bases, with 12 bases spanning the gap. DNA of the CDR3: TGTGCCAGCAGGCTACAGGGTAGCTCCTACGAGCAGTACTTC. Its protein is CASRLQGSSYEQYF.

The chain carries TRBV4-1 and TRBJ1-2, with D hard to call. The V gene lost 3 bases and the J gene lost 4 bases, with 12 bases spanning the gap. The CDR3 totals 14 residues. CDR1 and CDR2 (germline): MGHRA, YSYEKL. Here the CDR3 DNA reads TGCGCCAGCAGCCAGGGGTCATCTGGCTATGGCTACACCTTC. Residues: CASSQGSSGYGYTF.

CDR3 nucleotides: TGTGCCATCAATGGCCCGGGACTAGCGGGGGGAGACTCCTACGAGCAGTACTTC. This sequence encodes CAINGPGLAGGDSYEQYF. This chain uses TRBV10-3 with TRBJ2-7, with TRBD2 matching over 15 bases. Trimming at V came to 7 bases and at J to 0 bases, leaving 10 bases not matched to a gene. The CDR3 consists of 18 residues. From germline, CDR1 is ENHRY and CDR2 SYGVKD.

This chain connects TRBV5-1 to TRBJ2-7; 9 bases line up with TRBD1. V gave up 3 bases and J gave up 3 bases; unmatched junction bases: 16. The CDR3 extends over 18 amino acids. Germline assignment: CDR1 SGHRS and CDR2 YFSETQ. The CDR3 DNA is TGCGCCAGCAGCTCCCCGGAAGGTGGGACAGGGACCAACTACGAGCAGTACTTC. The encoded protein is CASSSPEGGTGTNYEQYF.

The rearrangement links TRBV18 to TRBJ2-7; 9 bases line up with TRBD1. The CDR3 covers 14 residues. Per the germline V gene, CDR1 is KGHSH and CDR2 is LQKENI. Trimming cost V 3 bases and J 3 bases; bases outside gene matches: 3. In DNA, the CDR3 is TGTGCCAGCTCACCCGACAGGGGGTTCTACGAGCAGTACTTC. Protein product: CASSPDRGFYEQYF.

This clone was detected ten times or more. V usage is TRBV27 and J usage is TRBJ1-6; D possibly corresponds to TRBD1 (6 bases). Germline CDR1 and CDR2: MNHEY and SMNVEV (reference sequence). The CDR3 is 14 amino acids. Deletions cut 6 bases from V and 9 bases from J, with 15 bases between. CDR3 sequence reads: CASRTQGAGSPLHF. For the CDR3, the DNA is TGTGCCAGCAGGACACAGGGAGCGGGTTCACCCCTCCACTTT.

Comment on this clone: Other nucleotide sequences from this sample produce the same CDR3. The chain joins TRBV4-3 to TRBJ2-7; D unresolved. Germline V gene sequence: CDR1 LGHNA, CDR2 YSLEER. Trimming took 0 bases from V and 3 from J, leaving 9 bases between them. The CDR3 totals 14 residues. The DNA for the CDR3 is TGCGCCAGCAGCCAAGAGGCAGGAAGCTACGAGCAGTACTTC. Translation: CASSQEAGSYEQYF.

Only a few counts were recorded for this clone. CDR3 region: CASSFQLPGQMYGYTF. The CDR3 DNA is TGCGCCAGCAGCTTTCAACTACCGGGACAGATGTATGGCTACACCTTC. J is TRBJ1-2 and V is TRBV4-3, with 7 bases aligning to TRBD1. This CDR3 has 16 residues. Per germline, CDR1 LGHNA and CDR2 YSLEER. With 5 bases clipped from V and 5 bases from J, the junction kept 14 bases outside the gene matches.

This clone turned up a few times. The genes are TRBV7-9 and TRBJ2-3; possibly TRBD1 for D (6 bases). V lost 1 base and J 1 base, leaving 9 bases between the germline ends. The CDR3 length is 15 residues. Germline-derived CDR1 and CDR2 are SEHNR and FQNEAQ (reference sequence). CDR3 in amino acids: CASSLGGGRTDTQYF. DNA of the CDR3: TGTGCCAGCAGCTTAGGAGGGGGACGCACAGATACGCAGTATTTT.